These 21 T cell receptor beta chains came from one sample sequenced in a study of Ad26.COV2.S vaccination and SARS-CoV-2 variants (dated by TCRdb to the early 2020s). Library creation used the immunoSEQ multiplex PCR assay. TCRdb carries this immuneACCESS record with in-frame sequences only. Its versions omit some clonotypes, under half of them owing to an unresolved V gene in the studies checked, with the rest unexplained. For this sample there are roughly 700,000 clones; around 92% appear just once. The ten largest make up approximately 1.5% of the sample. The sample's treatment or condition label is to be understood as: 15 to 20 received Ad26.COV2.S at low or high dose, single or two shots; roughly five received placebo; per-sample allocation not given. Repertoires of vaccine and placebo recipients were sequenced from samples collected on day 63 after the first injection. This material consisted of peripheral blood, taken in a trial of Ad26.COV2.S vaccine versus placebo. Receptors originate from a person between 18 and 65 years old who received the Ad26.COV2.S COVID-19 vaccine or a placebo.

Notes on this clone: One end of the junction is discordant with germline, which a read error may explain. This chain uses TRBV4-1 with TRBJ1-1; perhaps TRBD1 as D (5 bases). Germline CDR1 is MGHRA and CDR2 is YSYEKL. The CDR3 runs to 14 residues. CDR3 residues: CASTQGKGRTEAFF. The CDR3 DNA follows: TGCGCCAGCACCCAAGGAAAGGGGCGGACTGAAGCTTTCTTT.

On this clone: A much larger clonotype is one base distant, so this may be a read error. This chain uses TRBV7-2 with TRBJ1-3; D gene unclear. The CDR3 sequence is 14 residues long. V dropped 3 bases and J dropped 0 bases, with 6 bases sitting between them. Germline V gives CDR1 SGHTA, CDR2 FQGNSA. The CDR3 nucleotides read TGTGCCAGCAGCTTTGGCAACTCTGGAAACACCATATATTTT. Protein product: CASSFGNSGNTIYF. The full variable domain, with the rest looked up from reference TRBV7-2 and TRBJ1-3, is GAGVSQSPSNKVTEKGKDVELRCDPISGHTALYWYRQSLGQGLEFLIYFQGNSAPDKSGLPSDRFSAERTGGSVSTLTIQRTQQEDSAVYLCASSFGNSGNTIYFGEGSWLTVV.

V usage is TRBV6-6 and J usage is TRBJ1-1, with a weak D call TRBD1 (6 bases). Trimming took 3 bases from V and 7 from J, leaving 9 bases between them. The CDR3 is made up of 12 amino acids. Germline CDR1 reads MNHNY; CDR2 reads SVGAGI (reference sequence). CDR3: CASSYQGNEAFF. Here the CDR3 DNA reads TGTGCCAGCAGTTATCAGGGGAATGAAGCTTTCTTT.

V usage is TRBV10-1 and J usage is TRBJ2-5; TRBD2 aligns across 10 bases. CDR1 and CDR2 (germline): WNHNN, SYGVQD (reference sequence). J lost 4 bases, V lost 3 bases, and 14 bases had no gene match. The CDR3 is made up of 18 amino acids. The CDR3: CASSEAPGASGSRETQYF. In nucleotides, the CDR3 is TGCGCCAGCAGTGAAGCCCCTGGGGCTAGCGGGAGCAGAGAGACCCAGTACTTC.

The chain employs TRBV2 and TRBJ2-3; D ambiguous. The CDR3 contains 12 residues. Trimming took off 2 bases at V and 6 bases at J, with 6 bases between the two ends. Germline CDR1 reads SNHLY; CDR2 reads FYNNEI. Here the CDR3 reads CASSETPDTQYF. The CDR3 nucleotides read TGTGCCAGCAGTGAAACTCCGGATACGCAGTATTTT.

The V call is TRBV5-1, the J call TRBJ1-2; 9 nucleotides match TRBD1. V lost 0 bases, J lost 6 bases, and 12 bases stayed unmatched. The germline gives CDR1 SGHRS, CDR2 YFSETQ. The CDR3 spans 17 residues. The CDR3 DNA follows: TGCGCCAGCAGCTTGGATCTTTCAGGACAGGGGATGGATGGCTACACCTTC. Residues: CASSLDLSGQGMDGYTF.

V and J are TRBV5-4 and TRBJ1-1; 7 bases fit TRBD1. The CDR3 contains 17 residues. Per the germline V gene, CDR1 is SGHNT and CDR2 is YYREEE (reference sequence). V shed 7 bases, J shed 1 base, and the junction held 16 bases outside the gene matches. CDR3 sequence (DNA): TGTGCCAGCGGAATAGACAGGGCGCGTGGTACGAACACTGAAGCTTTCTTT. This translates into CASGIDRARGTNTEAFF.

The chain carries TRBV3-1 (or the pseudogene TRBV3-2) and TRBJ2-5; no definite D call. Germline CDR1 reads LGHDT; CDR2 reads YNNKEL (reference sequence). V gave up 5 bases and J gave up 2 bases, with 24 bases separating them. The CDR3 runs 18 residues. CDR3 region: CASSFRRVPALRQETQYF. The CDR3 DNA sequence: TGTGCCAGCAGCTTCAGACGGGTTCCCGCCCTTAGGCAAGAGACCCAGTACTTC.

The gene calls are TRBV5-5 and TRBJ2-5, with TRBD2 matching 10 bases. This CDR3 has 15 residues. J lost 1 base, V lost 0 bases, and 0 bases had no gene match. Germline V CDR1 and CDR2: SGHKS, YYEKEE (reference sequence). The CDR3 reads CASSLGTSGQETQYF. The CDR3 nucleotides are TGTGCCAGCAGCTTGGGGACTAGCGGCCAAGAGACCCAGTACTTC.

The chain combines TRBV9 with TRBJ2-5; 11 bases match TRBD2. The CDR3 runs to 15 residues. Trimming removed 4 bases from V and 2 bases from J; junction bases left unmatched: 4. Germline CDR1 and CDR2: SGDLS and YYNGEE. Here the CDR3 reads CASSSLAGEQETQYF. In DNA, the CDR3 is TGTGCCAGCAGCTCACTAGCGGGAGAACAAGAGACCCAGTACTTC.

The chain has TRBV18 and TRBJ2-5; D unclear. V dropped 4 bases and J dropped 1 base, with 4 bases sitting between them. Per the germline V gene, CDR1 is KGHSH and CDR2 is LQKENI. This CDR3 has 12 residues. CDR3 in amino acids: CASSRSQETQYF. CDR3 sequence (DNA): TGTGCCAGCTCACGATCCCAAGAGACCCAGTACTTC.

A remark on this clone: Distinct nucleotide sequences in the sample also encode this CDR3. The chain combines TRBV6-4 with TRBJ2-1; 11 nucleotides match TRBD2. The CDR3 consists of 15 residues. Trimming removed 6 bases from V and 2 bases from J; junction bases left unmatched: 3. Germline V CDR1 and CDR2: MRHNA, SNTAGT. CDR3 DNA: TGTGCCAGCAGCGTAGCGGGAGGGCCCTACAATGAGCAGTTCTTC. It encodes CASSVAGGPYNEQFF.

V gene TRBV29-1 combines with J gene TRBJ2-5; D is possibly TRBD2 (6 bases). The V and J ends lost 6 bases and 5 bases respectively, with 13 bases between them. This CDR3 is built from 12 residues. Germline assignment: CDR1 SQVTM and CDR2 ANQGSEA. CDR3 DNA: TGCAGCGTAGAGGAGGGGTCCGAGACCCAGTACTTC. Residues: CSVEEGSETQYF.

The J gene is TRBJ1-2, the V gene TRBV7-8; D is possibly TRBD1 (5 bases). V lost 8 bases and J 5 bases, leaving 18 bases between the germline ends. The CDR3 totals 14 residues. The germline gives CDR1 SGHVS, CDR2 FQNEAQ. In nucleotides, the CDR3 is TGTGCCAGCGCTGCCGACAGCAGTTTTTATGGCTACACCTTC. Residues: CASAADSSFYGYTF. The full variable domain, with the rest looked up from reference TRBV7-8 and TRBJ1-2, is GAGVSQSPRYKVAKRGQDVALRCDPISGHVSLFWYQQALGQGPEFLTYFQNEAQLDKSGLPSDRFFAERPEGSVSTLKIQRTQQEDSAVYLCASAADSSFYGYTFGSGTRLTVV.

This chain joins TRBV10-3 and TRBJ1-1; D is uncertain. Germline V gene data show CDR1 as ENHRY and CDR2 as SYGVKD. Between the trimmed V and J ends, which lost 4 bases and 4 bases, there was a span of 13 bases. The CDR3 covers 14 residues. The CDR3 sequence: CAISGAGRSTEAFF. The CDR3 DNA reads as TGTGCCATCAGTGGGGCCGGGCGAAGCACTGAAGCTTTCTTT.

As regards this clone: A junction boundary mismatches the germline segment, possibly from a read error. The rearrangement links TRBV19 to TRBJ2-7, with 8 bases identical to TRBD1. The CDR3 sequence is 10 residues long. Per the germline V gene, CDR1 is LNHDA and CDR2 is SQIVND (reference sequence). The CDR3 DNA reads TGTGCCAGCCGAGGGACAGGCATTCACTTC. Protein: CASRGTGIHF. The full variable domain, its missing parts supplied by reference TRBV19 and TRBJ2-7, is DGGITQSPKYLFRKEGQNVTLSCEQNLNHDAMYWYRQDPGQGLRLIYYSQIVNDFQKGDIAEGYSVSREKKESFPLTVTSAQKNPTAFYLCASRGTGIHFGPGTRLTVT.

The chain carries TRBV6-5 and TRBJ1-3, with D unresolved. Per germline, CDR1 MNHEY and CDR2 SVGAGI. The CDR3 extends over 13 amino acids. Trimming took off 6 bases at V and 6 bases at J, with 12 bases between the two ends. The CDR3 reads CASRHPGANTIYF. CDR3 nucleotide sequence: TGTGCCAGCAGACACCCTGGCGCAAACACCATATATTTT.

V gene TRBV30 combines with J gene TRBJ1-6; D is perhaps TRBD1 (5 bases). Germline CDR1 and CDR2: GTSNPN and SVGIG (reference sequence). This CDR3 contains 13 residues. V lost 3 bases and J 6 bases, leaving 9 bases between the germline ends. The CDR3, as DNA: TGTGCCTGGAGGTGGGGCCTTAATTCACCCCTCCACTTT. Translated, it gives CAWRWGLNSPLHF.

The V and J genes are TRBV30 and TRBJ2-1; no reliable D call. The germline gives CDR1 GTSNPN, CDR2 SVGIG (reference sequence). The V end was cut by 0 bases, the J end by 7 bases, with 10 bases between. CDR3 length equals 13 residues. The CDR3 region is CAWSVNKDNEQFF. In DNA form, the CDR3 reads TGTGCCTGGAGTGTAAATAAGGATAATGAGCAGTTCTTC.

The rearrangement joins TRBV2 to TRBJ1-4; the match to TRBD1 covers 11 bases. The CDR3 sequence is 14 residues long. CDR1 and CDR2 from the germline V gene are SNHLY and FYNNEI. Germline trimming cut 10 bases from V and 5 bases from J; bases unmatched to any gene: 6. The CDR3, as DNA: TGTGCCACATCAGGGACAGGGGGGAATGAAAAACTGTTTTTT. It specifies CATSGTGGNEKLFF.

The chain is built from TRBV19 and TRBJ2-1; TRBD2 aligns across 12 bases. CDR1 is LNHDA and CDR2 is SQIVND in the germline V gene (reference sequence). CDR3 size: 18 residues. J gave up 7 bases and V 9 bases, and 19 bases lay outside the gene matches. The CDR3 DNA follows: TGTGCCAGCTCTAGAGGACAGGGAGGACTAGCGGGACCGAATGAGCAGTTCTTC. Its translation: CASSRGQGGLAGPNEQFF.